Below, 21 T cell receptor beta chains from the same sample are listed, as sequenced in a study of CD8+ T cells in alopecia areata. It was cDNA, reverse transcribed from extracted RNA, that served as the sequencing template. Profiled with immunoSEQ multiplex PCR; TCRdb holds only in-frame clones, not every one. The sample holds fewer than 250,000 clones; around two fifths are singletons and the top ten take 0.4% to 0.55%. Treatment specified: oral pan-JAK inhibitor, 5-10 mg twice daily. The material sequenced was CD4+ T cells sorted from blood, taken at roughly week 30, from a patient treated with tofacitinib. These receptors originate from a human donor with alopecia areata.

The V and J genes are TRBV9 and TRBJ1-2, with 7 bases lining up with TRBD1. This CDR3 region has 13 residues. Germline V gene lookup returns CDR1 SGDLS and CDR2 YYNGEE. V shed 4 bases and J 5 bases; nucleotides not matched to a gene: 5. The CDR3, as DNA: TGTGCCAGCAGCCGACAGGGCGGGTATGGCTACACCTTC. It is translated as CASSRQGGYGYTF.

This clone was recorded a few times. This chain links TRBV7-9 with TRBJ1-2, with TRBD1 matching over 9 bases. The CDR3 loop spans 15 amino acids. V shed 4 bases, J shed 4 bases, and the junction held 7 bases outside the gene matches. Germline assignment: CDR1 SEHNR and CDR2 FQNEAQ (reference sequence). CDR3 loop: CASSSRQGGPYGYTF. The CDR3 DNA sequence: TGTGCCAGCAGCTCTCGACAGGGGGGTCCCTATGGCTACACCTTC.

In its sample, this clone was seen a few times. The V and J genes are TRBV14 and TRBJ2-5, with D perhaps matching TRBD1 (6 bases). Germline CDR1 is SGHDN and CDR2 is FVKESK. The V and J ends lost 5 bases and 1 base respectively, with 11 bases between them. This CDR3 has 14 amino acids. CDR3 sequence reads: CASSNSRGQETQYF. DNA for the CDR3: TGTGCCAGCAGCAATTCCAGGGGCCAAGAGACCCAGTACTTC.

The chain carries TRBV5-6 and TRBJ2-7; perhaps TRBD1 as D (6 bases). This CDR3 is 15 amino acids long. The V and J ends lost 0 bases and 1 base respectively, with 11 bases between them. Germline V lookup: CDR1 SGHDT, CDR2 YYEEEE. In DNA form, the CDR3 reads TGTGCCAGCAGCTTGGACAGGGTAAGGTCCTACGAGCAGTACTTC. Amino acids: CASSLDRVRSYEQYF.

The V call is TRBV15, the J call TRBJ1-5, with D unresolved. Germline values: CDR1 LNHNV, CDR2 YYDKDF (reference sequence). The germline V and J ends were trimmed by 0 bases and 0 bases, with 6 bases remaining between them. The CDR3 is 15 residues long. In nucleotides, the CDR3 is TGTGCCACCAGCAGAGAACAGTATAGCAATCAGCCCCAGCATTTT. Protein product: CATSREQYSNQPQHF.

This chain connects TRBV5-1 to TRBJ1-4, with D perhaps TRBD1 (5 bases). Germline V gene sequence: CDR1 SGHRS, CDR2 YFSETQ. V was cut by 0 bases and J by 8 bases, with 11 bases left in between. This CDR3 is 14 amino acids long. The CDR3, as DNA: TGCGCCAGCAGCTTGGCCGTCAGGGCGGAAAAACTGTTTTTT. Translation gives CASSLAVRAEKLFF.

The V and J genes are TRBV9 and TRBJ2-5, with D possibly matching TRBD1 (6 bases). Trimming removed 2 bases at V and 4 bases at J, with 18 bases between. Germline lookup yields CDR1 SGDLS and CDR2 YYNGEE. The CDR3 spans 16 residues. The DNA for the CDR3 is TGTGCCAGCAGCGTGGGCCCACAGGGTCGGGCAGAGACCCAGTACTTC. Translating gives CASSVGPQGRAETQYF.

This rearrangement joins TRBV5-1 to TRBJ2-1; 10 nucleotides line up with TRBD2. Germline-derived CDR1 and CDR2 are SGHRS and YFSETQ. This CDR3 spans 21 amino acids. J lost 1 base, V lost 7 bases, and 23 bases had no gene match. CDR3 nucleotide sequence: TGCGCCAGCGCCACCGGTTCGGTGGCGGCTAGCGGGAGAAAATCCTACAATGAGCAGTTCTTC. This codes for CASATGSVAASGRKSYNEQFF. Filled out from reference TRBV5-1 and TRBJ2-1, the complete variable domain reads KAGVTQTPRYLIKTRGQQVTLSCSPISGHRSVSWYQQTPGQGLQFLFEYFSETQRNKGNFPGRFSGRQFSNSRSEMNVSTLELGDSALYLCASATGSVAASGRKSYNEQFFGPGTRLTVL.

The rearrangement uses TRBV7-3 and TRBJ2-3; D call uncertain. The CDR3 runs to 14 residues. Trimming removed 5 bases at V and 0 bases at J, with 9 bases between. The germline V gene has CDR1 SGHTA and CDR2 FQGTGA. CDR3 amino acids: CASSPGASTDTQYF. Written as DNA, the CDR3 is TGTGCCAGCAGCCCCGGCGCTAGCACAGATACGCAGTATTTT.

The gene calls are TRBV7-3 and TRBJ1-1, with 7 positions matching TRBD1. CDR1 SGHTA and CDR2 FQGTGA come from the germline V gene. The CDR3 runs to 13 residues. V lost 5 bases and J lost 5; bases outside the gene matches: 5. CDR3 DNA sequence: TGTGCCAGCAGCCCGACAGGGAAAACTGAAGCTTTCTTT. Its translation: CASSPTGKTEAFF.

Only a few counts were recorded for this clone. The CDR3 coding sequence is TGTGCCAGCAGCTCAGGACAGGGGAACACTGAAGCTTTCTTT. As protein: CASSSGQGNTEAFF. V gene TRBV7-3 combines with J gene TRBJ1-1, with TRBD1 matching over 8 bases. V lost 4 bases to trimming and J lost 1 base; unmatched junction nucleotides: 2. From germline, CDR1 is SGHTA and CDR2 FQGTGA. The CDR3 runs to 14 residues.

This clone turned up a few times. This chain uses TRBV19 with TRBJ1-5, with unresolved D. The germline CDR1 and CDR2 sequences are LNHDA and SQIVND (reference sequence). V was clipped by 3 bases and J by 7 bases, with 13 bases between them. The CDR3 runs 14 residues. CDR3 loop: CASSIPFVGQPQHF. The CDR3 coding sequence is TGTGCCAGTAGTATCCCCTTTGTAGGGCAGCCCCAGCATTTT. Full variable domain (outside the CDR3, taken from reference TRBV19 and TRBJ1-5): DGGITQSPKYLFRKEGQNVTLSCEQNLNHDAMYWYRQDPGQGLRLIYYSQIVNDFQKGDIAEGYSVSREKKESFPLTVTSAQKNPTAFYLCASSIPFVGQPQHFGDGTRLSIL.

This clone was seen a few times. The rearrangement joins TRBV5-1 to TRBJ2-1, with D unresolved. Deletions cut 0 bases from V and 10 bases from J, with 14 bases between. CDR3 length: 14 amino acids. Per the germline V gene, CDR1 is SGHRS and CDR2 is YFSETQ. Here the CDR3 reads CASSLEADTKEQFF. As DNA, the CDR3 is TGCGCCAGCAGCTTGGAAGCAGACACCAAGGAGCAGTTCTTC. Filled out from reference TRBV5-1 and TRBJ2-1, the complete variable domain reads KAGVTQTPRYLIKTRGQQVTLSCSPISGHRSVSWYQQTPGQGLQFLFEYFSETQRNKGNFPGRFSGRQFSNSRSEMNVSTLELGDSALYLCASSLEADTKEQFFGPGTRLTVL.

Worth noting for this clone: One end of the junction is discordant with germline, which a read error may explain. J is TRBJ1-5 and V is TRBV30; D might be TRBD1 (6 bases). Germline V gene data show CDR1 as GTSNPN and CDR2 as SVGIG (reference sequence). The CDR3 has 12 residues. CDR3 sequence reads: CACGQLNEPQHF. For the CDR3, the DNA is TGTGCCTGTGGACAGCTCAATGAGCCCCAGCATTTT.

The CDR3 nucleotides read TGCGCCAGCAGCCAAGTCAACTCCTACAATGAGCAGTTCTTC. It translates to CASSQVNSYNEQFF. V is TRBV4-1 and J is TRBJ2-1; D is undetermined. The CDR3 has 14 amino acids. V shed 1 base and J shed 0 bases, with 4 bases lying between them. CDR1 is MGHRA, CDR2 YSYEKL, per germline.

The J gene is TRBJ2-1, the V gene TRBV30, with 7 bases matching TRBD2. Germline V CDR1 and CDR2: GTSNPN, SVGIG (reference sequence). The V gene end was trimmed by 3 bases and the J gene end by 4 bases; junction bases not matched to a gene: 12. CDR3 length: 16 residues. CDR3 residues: CAWRRTNRLAYNEQFF. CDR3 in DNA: TGTGCCTGGAGACGGACGAACCGACTAGCTTACAATGAGCAGTTCTTC.

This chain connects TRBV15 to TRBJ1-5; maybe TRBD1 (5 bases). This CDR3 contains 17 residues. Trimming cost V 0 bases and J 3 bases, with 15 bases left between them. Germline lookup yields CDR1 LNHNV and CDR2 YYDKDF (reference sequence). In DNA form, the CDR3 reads TGTGCCACCAGCAGAGATCTGGGCAGGGACCCCAATCAGCCCCAGCATTTT. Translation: CATSRDLGRDPNQPQHF. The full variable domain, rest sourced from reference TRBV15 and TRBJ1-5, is DAMVIQNPRYQVTQFGKPVTLSCSQTLNHNVMYWYQQKSSQAPKLLFHYYDKDFNNEADTPDNFQSRRPNTSFCFLDIRSPGLGDTAMYLCATSRDLGRDPNQPQHFGDGTRLSIL.

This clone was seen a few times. The CDR3 protein is CASSLVAGLKIDTQYF. CDR3 sequence (DNA): TGTGCCAGCAGCTTAGTCGCAGGGTTAAAAATAGATACGCAGTATTTT. The chain recombines TRBV7-9 with TRBJ2-3; a possible D gene is TRBD1 (5 bases). The ends were cut back, 1 base at V and 5 bases at J, with 16 bases in the middle. Germline V gene lookup returns CDR1 SEHNR and CDR2 FQNEAQ (reference sequence). The CDR3 is 16 amino acids.

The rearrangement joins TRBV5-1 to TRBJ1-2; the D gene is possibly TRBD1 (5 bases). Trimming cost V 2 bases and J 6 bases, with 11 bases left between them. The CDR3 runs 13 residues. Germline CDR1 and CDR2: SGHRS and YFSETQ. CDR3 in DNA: TGCGCCAGCAGCTTCCAGGGCCCCGATGGCTACACCTTC. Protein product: CASSFQGPDGYTF.

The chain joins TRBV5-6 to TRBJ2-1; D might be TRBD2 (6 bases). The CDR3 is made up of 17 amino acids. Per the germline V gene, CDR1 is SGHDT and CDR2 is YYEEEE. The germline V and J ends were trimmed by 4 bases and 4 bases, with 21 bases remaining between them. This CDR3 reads CASSPSALSGLYNEQFF. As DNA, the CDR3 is TGTGCCAGCAGCCCTTCGGCGCTAAGCGGGTTATACAATGAGCAGTTCTTC. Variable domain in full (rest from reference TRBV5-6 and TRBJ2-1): DAGVTQSPTHLIKTRGQQVTLRCSPKSGHDTVSWYQQALGQGPQFIFQYYEEEERQRGNFPDRFSGHQFPNYSSELNVNALLLGDSALYLCASSPSALSGLYNEQFFGPGTRLTVL.

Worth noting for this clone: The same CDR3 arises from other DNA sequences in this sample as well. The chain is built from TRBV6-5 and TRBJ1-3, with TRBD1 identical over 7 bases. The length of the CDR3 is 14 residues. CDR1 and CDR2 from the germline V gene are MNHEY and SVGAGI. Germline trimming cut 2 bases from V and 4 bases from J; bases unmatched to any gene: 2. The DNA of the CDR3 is TGTGCCAGCAGTTACCTACAGGGGGGAAACACCATATATTTT. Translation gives CASSYLQGGNTIYF.